Following are 8 T cell receptor beta chains from one sample sequenced in a study of blood T cell repertoires in COVID-19. The assay was immunoSEQ multiplex PCR, and TCRdb's table has in-frame clones only and misses some. The profile shows about 99,000 clones, approximately 85% of them singletons. Sequenced material: peripheral blood. These receptors were obtained from a woman older than 75 with active or convalescent COVID-19.

The chain joins TRBV6-5 to TRBJ2-5; D is perhaps TRBD2 (6 bases). The CDR3 extends over 15 amino acids. The V end lost 0 bases, the J end lost 1 base, and 9 bases lay between the germline ends. The V gene's germline CDR1 is MNHEY and CDR2 SVGAGI. This CDR3 reads CASSYSGGGQETQYF. In nucleotides, the CDR3 is TGTGCCAGCAGTTACTCGGGGGGAGGCCAAGAGACCCAGTACTTC.

This clone was counted between two and nine times. The chain uses TRBV6-5 and TRBJ1-5; the D gene is possibly TRBD1 (5 bases). Trimming left V 7 bases short and J 4 bases short, with 11 bases between. Germline V gene lookup returns CDR1 MNHEY and CDR2 SVGAGI. This CDR3 has 13 amino acids. CDR3 sequence: CASKIDSNQPQHF. CDR3 nucleotides: TGTGCCAGCAAAATCGACAGTAATCAGCCCCAGCATTTT.

This clone was detected only a few times. The genes are TRBV6-1 and TRBJ1-5; possible D gene TRBD1, 5 bases. The CDR3 spans 15 residues. Deletions cut 0 bases from V and 6 bases from J, with 12 bases between. Germline V gene lookup returns CDR1 MNHNS and CDR2 SASEGT. Here the CDR3 DNA reads TGTGCCAGCAGTGAAGCCTCGTGGGGCGTTCAGCCCCAGCATTTT. Protein: CASSEASWGVQPQHF.

The chain employs TRBV19 and TRBJ1-5; 7 bases map to TRBD1. Germline CDR1 is LNHDA and CDR2 is SQIVND (reference sequence). V lost 3 bases, J lost 10 bases, and 12 bases stayed unmatched. The CDR3 length is 15 residues. In DNA, the CDR3 is TGTGCCAGTAGTATCTCAGGGGGTTTGGTAGGCCCCCAGCATTTT. Translating it yields CASSISGGLVGPQHF.

V is TRBV10-3 and J is TRBJ1-5, with TRBD1 matching over 9 bases. This CDR3 spans 15 amino acids. Germline V lookup: CDR1 ENHRY, CDR2 SYGVKD. Trimming at V came to 5 bases and at J to 6 bases, leaving 8 bases not matched to a gene. CDR3 amino acids: CAISRDRERSQPQHF. The CDR3 nucleotides are TGTGCCATCAGTCGGGACAGGGAGCGGAGTCAGCCCCAGCATTTT.

The J gene is TRBJ2-3, the V gene TRBV7-2, with 9 nucleotides matching TRBD1. Losses at the gene ends were 4 bases for V and 4 bases for J; bases not matched to a gene: 6. Germline-derived CDR1 and CDR2 are SGHTA and FQGNSA. This CDR3 is built from 15 residues. CDR3 region: CASSSGTGKADTQYF. CDR3 coding DNA: TGTGCCAGCAGCTCCGGGACAGGGAAGGCAGATACGCAGTATTTT. Full variable domain (outside the CDR3, taken from reference TRBV7-2 and TRBJ2-3): GAGVSQSPSNKVTEKGKDVELRCDPISGHTALYWYRQSLGQGLEFLIYFQGNSAPDKSGLPSDRFSAERTGGSVSTLTIQRTQQEDSAVYLCASSSGTGKADTQYFGPGTRLTVL.

This chain joins TRBV13 and TRBJ2-5, with 12 bases that match TRBD1. Per the germline V gene, CDR1 is PRHDT and CDR2 is FYEKMQ (reference sequence). This CDR3 is built from 16 residues. V trimming: 4 bases; J trimming: 5 bases; junction bases outside the gene matches: 8. CDR3 sequence: CASSSGGTGGAETQYF. The CDR3 DNA reads as TGTGCCAGCAGCTCAGGCGGGACAGGGGGCGCGGAGACCCAGTACTTC.

J is TRBJ2-1 and V is TRBV9; unclear D gene. The CDR3 has 14 residues. Per the germline V gene, CDR1 is SGDLS and CDR2 is YYNGEE. V shed 2 bases and J shed 8 bases, with 14 bases lying between them. Here the CDR3 DNA reads TGTGCCAGCAGCGTGGCGACGGGTTTTTATGAGCAGTTCTTC. Its translation: CASSVATGFYEQFF.